These T cell receptor beta chains were read from a single sample in a study of T cell repertoires in cytomegalovirus infection. TCRdb itself ran the reads through MiXCR, one entry per CDR3 protein. The profile shows 50,000 to 65,000 distinct CDR3 sequences, around 18% of them singletons. Their antigens remain unidentified. Sequencing used CD8+ T cells from cultured PBMCs, obtained from culture after CMV antigen stimulation. The receptor set was obtained from a human donor in good health (CMV status not recorded). Some clones in this sample may be carry-over from other donors' samples. Both conserved end residues are part of each CDR3. The D gene is left open where the match is weak. Where a row states a size, it is once, few, many or the class of an expanded clone; other rows omit it.

j_call: TRBJ2-3; clone_size: many; v_call: TRBV7-8; d_call: TRBD2; cdr3_aa: CASSSGTSSTDTQYF; cdr3_nt: TGTGCCAGCAGCTCCGGGACTAGCAGCACAGATACGCAGTATTTT
j_call: TRBJ1-5; clone_size: few; v_call: TRBV7-2; d_call: -; cdr3_aa: CASSLDRDPYSNQPQHF; cdr3_nt: TGTGCCAGCAGCTTAGACAGGGACCCTTATAGCAATCAGCCCCAGCATTTT
j_call: TRBJ1-4; clone_size: few; v_call: TRBV27; d_call: -; cdr3_aa: CASSLGRVGEKLFF; cdr3_nt: TGTGCCAGCAGTTTAGGCAGGGTTGGGGAAAAACTGTTTTTT
j_call: TRBJ2-1; clone_size: few; v_call: TRBV5-6; d_call: TRBD2; cdr3_aa: CATAGDMNEQFF; cdr3_nt: TGTGCCACCGCGGGGGATATGAATGAGCAGTTCTTC
j_call: TRBJ2-1; clone_size: -; v_call: TRBV9; d_call: TRBD2; cdr3_aa: CASSGHSGSMNEQFF; cdr3_nt: TGTGCCAGCAGCGGGCATAGCGGGAGTATGAATGAGCAGTTCTTC
j_call: TRBJ2-1; clone_size: few; v_call: TRBV4-1; d_call: -; cdr3_aa: CASSHYDNEQFF; cdr3_nt: TGCGCCAGCAGCCATTACGACAATGAGCAGTTCTTC
j_call: TRBJ1-5; clone_size: few; v_call: TRBV6-2/TRBV6-3; d_call: -; cdr3_aa: CASSYGAATSNQPQHF; cdr3_nt: TGTGCCAGCAGTTATGGGGCCGCAACTAGCAATCAGCCCCAGCATTTT
j_call: TRBJ2-1; clone_size: few; v_call: TRBV5-1; d_call: -; cdr3_aa: CASSLVWDNEQFF; cdr3_nt: TGCGCCAGCAGCTTGGTTTGGGACAATGAGCAGTTCTTC
j_call: TRBJ2-1; clone_size: -; v_call: TRBV7-2; d_call: TRBD1; cdr3_aa: CASSLVEDRADNEQFF; cdr3_nt: TGTGCCAGCAGCTTAGTGGAGGACAGGGCAGACAATGAGCAGTTCTTC
j_call: TRBJ2-7; clone_size: many; v_call: TRBV7-9; d_call: TRBD2; cdr3_aa: CASSPQAGDYEQYF; cdr3_nt: TGTGCCAGCAGCCCACAGGCGGGGGACTACGAGCAGTACTTC
j_call: TRBJ1-2; clone_size: -; v_call: TRBV6-5; d_call: -; cdr3_aa: CASSWTSNYGYTF; cdr3_nt: TGTGCCAGCAGTTGGACATCCAACTATGGCTACACCTTC
j_call: TRBJ2-7; clone_size: -; v_call: TRBV4-2; d_call: -; cdr3_aa: CASSQDQGASYEQYF; cdr3_nt: TGTGCCAGCAGCCAAGATCAGGGTGCATCCTACGAGCAGTACTTC
j_call: TRBJ2-1; clone_size: -; v_call: TRBV28; d_call: -; cdr3_aa: CASALGRNSYNEQFF; cdr3_nt: TGTGCCAGCGCCCTTGGACGGAACTCCTACAATGAGCAGTTCTTC
j_call: TRBJ2-5; clone_size: -; v_call: TRBV5-6; d_call: TRBD2; cdr3_aa: CASSSPRTSGKETQYF; cdr3_nt: TGTGCCAGCAGCTCCCCCAGGACTAGCGGGAAAGAGACCCAGTACTTC
j_call: TRBJ2-3; clone_size: -; v_call: TRBV7-2; d_call: TRBD2; cdr3_aa: CASSLGLAGVPDTQYF; cdr3_nt: TGTGCCAGCAGCTTAGGGCTAGCGGGAGTTCCAGATACGCAGTATTTT